One sample yielded the 8 T cell receptor beta chains listed below, sequenced in a study of cytomegalovirus exposure and HLA in healthy donors. With 60 Vbeta and 13 Jbeta primers, the PCR was carried out. Clones were sequenced by immunoSEQ multiplex PCR, and TCRdb holds only the in-frame ones, with some missing. In the table there are some 110,000 clones, 65% to 80% of which are singletons. Sequences were obtained from PBMCs. The source is a woman between 45 and 60 years old in good health and CMV-seropositive.

V and J are TRBV30 and TRBJ1-5; no firm D call. This CDR3 spans 13 amino acids. Germline V gene sequence: CDR1 GTSNPN, CDR2 SVGIG (reference sequence). Trimming took 2 bases from V and 6 from J, leaving 11 bases between them. This CDR3 reads CAWSTRSGQPQHF. The CDR3 bases are TGTGCCTGGAGTACGAGGAGCGGTCAGCCCCAGCATTTT.

The chain recombines TRBV7-9 with TRBJ2-3, with a possible D match to TRBD1 (5 bases). V lost 5 bases and J 12 bases, leaving 15 bases between the germline ends. CDR3 size: 12 residues. Germline lookup yields CDR1 SEHNR and CDR2 FQNEAQ (reference sequence). The CDR3 protein is CASSDDSLSQYF. For the CDR3, the DNA is TGTGCCAGCAGCGATGACAGCTTAAGCCAGTATTTT.

This chain links TRBV29-1 with TRBJ2-3; 9 bases fit TRBD2. This CDR3 has 14 residues. V lost 3 bases and J lost 2; bases outside the gene matches: 3. CDR1 and CDR2 from the germline V gene are SQVTM and ANQGSEA. The CDR3 loop reads CSVDAGGITDTQYF. DNA of the CDR3: TGCAGCGTTGATGCGGGGGGGATCACAGATACGCAGTATTTT.

This clone occurred a few times. The rearrangement joins TRBV28 to TRBJ1-1; D unclear. CDR3 length: 11 residues. Per the germline V gene, CDR1 is MDHEN and CDR2 is SYDVKM. Trimming stripped 1 base from V and 6 bases from J, with 3 bases between. The chain's CDR3 is CASSLFSEAFF. CDR3 bases: TGTGCCAGCAGTTTATTCTCTGAAGCTTTCTTT.

The chain joins TRBV10-3 to TRBJ1-6; TRBD1 might be the D (6 bases). This CDR3 is 14 amino acids long. Trimming took off 4 bases at V and 9 bases at J, with 13 bases between the two ends. The germline V gene encodes CDR1 ENHRY and CDR2 SYGVKD. The CDR3 DNA sequence: TGTGCCATCAGTGTGGCAGGGGCGTTTTCACCCCTCCACTTT. It is translated as CAISVAGAFSPLHF.

This chain joins TRBV7-6 and TRBJ2-5, with 13 bases lining up with TRBD2. The closer fit of TRBJ2-7 to the DNA end suggests the J call may be wrong. The CDR3 extends over 16 amino acids. The germline V gene encodes CDR1 SGHVS and CDR2 FNYEAQ. DNA for the CDR3: TGTGCCAGCAGCTTAACACTAGCGGGGGGGCTTAACGAGCAGTACTTC. Translating it yields CASSLTLAGGLNEQYF.

This clone was seen more than once but under ten times. The chain couples TRBV6-5 to TRBJ2-7, with 8 positions matching TRBD2. CDR3 length: 13 residues. V was pared by 5 bases and J by 5 bases, with 5 bases of the junction left unmatched. Germline V gene sequence: CDR1 MNHEY, CDR2 SVGAGI. As DNA, the CDR3 is TGTGCCAGCAGTCAGGGGCGGGGGGACGAGCAGTACTTC. Translation: CASSQGRGDEQYF.

In this sample, this clone turned up once. V gene TRBV29-1 combines with J gene TRBJ1-2; 8 bases fit TRBD1. Germline values: CDR1 SQVTM, CDR2 ANQGSEA. Trimming took 5 bases from V and 5 from J; bases not matched to a gene: 7. This CDR3 is 13 amino acids long. CDR3 region: CSVPLGDRYGYTF. In DNA form, the CDR3 reads TGCAGCGTTCCCCTAGGGGACAGGTATGGCTACACCTTC.